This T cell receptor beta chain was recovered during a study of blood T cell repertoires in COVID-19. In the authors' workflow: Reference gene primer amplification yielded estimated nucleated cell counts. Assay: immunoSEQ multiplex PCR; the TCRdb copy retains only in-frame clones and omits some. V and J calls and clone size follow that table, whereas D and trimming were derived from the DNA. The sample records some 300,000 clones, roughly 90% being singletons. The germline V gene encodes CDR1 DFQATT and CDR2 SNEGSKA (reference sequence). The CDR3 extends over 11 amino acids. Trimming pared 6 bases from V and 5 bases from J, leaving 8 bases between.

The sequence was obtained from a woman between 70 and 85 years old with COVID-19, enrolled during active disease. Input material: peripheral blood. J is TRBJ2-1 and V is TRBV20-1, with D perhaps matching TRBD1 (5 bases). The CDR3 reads CSATDNNEQFF. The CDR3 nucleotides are TGCAGTGCCACGGACAACAATGAGCAGTTCTTC.